The present T cell receptor (beta chain) was sequenced within a study of T cells in localized non-small cell lung cancer. The study, taken as a whole, reports: Because sequencing included only one region (of the tumor), heterogeneity remains possible. With higher T cell density in blood came longer overall survival. T cell clonality was highest in uninvolved adjacent lung, above tumor. The study detected a median approximately 57 of the top 100 tumor clones in adjacent lung.

V lost 6 bases and J lost 1, with 13 bases in between. The V gene's germline CDR1 is MNHEY and CDR2 SMNVEV (reference sequence). CDR3 length: 15 amino acids. Repertoires were generated with immunoSEQ multiplex PCR, while TCRdb's copy carries only in-frame clones and drops some. The sample has about 82,000 clones; about three quarters are singletons. In regard to this clone: Its antigen is undetermined.

Sample: PBMCs, taken before any cancer treatment. This chain links TRBV27 with TRBJ2-1; the D gene is possibly TRBD2 (5 bases). The TCR originated in a man between 40 and 70 years old with stage II squamous cell lung carcinoma. The CDR3 sequence: CASSLGGPSYNEQFF. CDR3 in DNA: TGTGCCAGCAGCTTAGGCGGGCCTTCCTACAATGAGCAGTTCTTC.